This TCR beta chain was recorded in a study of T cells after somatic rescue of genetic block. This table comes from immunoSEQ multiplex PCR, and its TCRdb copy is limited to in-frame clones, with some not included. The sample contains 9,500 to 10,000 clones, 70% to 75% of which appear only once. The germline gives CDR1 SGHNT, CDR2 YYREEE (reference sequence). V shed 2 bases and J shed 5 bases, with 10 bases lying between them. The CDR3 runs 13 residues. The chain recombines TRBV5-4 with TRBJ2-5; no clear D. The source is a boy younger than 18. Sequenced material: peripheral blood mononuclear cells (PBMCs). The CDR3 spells CASSFDRWETQYF. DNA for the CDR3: TGTGCCAGCAGCTTCGACCGGTGGGAGACCCAGTACTTC.